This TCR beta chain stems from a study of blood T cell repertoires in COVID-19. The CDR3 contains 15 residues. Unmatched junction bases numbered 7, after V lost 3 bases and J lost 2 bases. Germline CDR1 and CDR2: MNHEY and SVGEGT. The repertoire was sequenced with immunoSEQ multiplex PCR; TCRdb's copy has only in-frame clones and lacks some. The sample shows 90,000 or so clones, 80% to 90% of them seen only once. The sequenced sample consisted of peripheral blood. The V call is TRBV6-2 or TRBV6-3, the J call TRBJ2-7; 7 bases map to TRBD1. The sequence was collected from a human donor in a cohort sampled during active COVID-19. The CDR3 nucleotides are TGTGCCAGCAGTTATTCAAACAGGGGAGCCTACGAGCAGTACTTC. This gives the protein CASSYSNRGAYEQYF.